Reported below is one T cell receptor (beta chain). Its matching antigen is unknown. These data belong to a study of cytomegalovirus exposure and HLA in healthy donors. Study summary: As an earlier analysis found, around 190 million T cells yielded 95 million to 130 million unique TCR beta sequences. Study outcomes and limitations: Being productive about 87% or about 30% of the time was typical of most TCR beta V segments in an earlier analysis. In a later analysis, across HLA loci, associated TCR counts were highest for DRB1, lowest for HLA-C. About 180 TCR beta chains were listed as cytomegalovirus-associated.

The PCR had 60 Vbeta and 13 Jbeta primers. Sequencing was performed with immunoSEQ multiplex PCR; in TCRdb, only in-frame clones are kept and a portion is missing. The sample comprises approximately 100,000 clones, 60% to 85% of which are singletons, and less than 3% rests with the top ten. V gave up 2 bases and J gave up 3 bases; unmatched junction bases: 1. Germline loops: CDR1 MNHNS, CDR2 SASEGT. The CDR3 has 14 amino acids. The clonotype originates from a female donor in good health and CMV-seronegative. V and J are TRBV6-1 and TRBJ1-3, with 7 positions matching TRBD1. What was sequenced was PBMCs. CDR3 region: CASSETGVGNTIYF. The CDR3 nucleotides read TGTGCCAGCAGTGAAACAGGGGTTGGAAACACCATATATTTT.